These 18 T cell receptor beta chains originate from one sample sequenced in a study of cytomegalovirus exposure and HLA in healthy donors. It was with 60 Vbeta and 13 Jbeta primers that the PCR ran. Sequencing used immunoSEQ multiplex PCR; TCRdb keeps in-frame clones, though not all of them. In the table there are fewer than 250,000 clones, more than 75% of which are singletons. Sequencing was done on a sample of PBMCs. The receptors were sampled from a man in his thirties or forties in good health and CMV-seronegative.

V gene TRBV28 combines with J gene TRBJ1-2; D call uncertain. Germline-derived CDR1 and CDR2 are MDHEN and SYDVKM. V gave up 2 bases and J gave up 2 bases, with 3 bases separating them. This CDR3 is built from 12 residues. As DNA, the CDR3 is TGTGCCAGCAGTTTAGCGAACTATGGCTACACCTTC. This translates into CASSLANYGYTF.

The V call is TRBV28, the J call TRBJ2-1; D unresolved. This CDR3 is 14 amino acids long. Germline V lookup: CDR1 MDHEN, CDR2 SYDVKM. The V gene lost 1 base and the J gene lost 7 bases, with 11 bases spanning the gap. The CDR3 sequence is CASSLSPIYNEQFF. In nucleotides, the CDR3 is TGTGCCAGCAGTTTATCCCCTATTTATAATGAGCAGTTCTTC.

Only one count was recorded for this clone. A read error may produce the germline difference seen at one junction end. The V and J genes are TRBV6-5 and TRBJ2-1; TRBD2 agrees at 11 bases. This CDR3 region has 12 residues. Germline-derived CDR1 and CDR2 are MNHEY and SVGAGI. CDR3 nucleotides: TGTGCCAGCAGTCGAGGGACTAGCGGCGTGGTCTTC. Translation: CASSRGTSGVVF.

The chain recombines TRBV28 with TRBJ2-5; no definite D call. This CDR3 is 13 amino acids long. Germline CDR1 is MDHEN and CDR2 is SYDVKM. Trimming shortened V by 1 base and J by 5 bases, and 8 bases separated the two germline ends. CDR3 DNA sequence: TGTGCCAGCAGTTTATACTTTTCGGAGACCCAGTACTTC. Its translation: CASSLYFSETQYF.

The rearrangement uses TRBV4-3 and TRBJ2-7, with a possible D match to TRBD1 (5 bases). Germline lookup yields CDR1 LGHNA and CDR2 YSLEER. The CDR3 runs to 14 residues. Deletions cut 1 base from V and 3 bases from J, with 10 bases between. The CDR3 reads CASSQGGGLYEQYF. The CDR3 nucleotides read TGCGCCAGCAGCCAAGGGGGCGGCCTCTACGAGCAGTACTTC.

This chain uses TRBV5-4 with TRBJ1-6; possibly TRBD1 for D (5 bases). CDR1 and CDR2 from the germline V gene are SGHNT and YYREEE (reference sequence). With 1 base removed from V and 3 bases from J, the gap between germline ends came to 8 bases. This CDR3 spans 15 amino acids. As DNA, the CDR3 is TGTGCCAGCAGCTTGCGGCAGGGCTATAATTCACCCCTCCACTTT. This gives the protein CASSLRQGYNSPLHF. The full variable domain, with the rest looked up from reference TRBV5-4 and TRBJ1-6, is ETGVTQSPTHLIKTRGQQVTLRCSSQSGHNTVSWYQQALGQGPQFIFQYYREEENGRGNFPPRFSGLQFPNYSSELNVNALELDDSALYLCASSLRQGYNSPLHFGNGTRLTVT.

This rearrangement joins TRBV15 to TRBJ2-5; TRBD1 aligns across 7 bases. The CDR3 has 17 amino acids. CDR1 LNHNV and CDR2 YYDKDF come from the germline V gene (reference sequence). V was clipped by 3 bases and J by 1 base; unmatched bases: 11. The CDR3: CATSRSSEWTGQETQYF. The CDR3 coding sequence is TGTGCCACCAGCAGGAGTTCGGAGTGGACAGGCCAAGAGACCCAGTACTTC.

The CDR3 spells CASSLVGGQGESYGYTF. Here the CDR3 DNA reads TGTGCCAGCAGCCTCGTCGGTGGGCAGGGGGAATCGTACGGCTACACCTTC. This chain uses TRBV11-2 with TRBJ1-2, with 7 bases aligning to TRBD1. Germline CDR1 reads SGHAT; CDR2 reads FQNNGV. Germline trimming cut 5 bases from V and 8 bases from J; bases unmatched to any gene: 20. The CDR3 is 17 residues long.

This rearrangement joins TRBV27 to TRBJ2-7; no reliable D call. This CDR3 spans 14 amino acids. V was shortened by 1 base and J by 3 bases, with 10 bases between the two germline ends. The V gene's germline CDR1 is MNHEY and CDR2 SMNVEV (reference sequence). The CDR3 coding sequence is TGTGCCAGCAGTTTATACAGAGCCAGCTACGAGCAGTACTTC. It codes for CASSLYRASYEQYF.

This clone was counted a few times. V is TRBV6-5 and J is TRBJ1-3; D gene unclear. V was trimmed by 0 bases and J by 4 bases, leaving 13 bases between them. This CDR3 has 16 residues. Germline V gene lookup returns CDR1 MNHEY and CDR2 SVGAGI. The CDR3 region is CASSYSNSQSGNTIYF. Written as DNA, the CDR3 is TGTGCCAGCAGTTACTCGAATAGTCAATCCGGAAACACCATATATTTT.

The CDR3 protein is CASSNFGQAYNSPLHF. The DNA for the CDR3 is TGTGCCAGCAGTAACTTCGGACAGGCTTACAATTCACCCCTCCACTTT. The gene calls are TRBV6-5 and TRBJ1-6, with TRBD1 matching 7 bases. The V segment lost 5 bases and the J segment 7 bases; nucleotides outside the gene matches: 11. The length of the CDR3 is 16 residues. Germline CDR1 is MNHEY and CDR2 is SVGAGI.

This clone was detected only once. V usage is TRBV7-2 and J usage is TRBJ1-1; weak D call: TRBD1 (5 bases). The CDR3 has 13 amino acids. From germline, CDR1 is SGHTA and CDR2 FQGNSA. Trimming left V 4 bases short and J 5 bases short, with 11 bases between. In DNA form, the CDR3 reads TGTGCCAGCAGCTATTGGGGGGAGACTGAAGCTTTCTTT. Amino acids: CASSYWGETEAFF.

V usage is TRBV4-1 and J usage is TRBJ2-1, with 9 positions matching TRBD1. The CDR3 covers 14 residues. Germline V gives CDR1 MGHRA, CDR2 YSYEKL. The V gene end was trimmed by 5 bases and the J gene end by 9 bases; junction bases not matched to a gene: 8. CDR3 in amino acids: CASSFGTGFFEQFF. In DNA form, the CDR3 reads TGCGCCAGCAGCTTTGGGACAGGGTTTTTTGAGCAGTTCTTC.

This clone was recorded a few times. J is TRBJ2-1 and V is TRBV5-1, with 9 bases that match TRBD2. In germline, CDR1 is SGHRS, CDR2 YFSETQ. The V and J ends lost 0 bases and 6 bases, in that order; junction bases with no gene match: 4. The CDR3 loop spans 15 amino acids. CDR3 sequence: CASSLVLAGLNEQFF. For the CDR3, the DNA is TGCGCCAGCAGCTTGGTGCTAGCGGGACTCAATGAGCAGTTCTTC.

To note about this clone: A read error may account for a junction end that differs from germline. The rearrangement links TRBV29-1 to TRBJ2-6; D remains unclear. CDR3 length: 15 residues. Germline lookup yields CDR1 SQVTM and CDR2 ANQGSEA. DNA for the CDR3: TGCAGCGCTGAAGAGCCTAGGTCTGGGGCCAACGTCCTGACTTTC. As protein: CSAEEPRSGANVLTF.

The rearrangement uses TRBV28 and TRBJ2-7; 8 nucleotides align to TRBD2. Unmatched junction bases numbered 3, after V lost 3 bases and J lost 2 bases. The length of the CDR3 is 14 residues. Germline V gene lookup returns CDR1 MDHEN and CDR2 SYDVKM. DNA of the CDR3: TGTGCCAGCAGTTTGGGACTAGGTCCCTACGAGCAGTACTTC. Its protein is CASSLGLGPYEQYF.

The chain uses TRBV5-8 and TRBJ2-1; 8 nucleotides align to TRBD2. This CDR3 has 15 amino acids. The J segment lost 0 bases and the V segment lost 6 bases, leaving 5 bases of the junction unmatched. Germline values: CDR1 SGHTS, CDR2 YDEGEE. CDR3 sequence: CASTLSGSSYNEQFF. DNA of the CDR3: TGTGCCAGCACCCTAAGCGGGAGCTCCTACAATGAGCAGTTCTTC.

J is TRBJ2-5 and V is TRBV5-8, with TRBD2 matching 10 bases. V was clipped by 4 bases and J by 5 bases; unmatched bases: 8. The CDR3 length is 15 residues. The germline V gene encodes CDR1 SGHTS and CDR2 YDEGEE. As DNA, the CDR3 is TGTGCCAGCAGCACCAGCGGGGGGGCGATGGAGACCCAGTACTTC. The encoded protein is CASSTSGGAMETQYF.